A selection of T cell receptor beta chains follows, all from one sample in a study of T cells after yellow fever vaccination. TCRdb independently ran MiXCR on the 5' RACE reads; one entry per CDR3 protein. The data show about 260,000 distinct CDR3 sequences, with 10% to 15% seen just once and about 0.54% held by the top ten. The source was CD4+ T cells sorted from PBMCs, collected 45 days after the yellow fever booster vaccination. The receptors originated from a man between 25 and 39 years old who received the YFV17D yellow fever vaccine. The CDR3 runs from the conserved cysteine through the conserved F or W. Fields, in order: clone size, J gene, D gene, V gene, CDR3 DNA, CDR3 protein. D genes are given only for firm matches. Where a row states a size, it is once, few, many or the class of an expanded clone; other rows omit it.

many TRBJ2-5 - TRBV4-3 TGCGCCAGCAGCCAAGAGAGAAGAGAGACCCAGTACTTC CASSQERRETQYF
few TRBJ2-1 - TRBV3-1 TGTGCCAGCAGCCAAGAGGGCAAGGGTACCTACAATGAGCAGTTCTTC CASSQEGKGTYNEQFF
- TRBJ2-1 TRBD2 TRBV11-3 TGTGCCAGCAGCTTTTCCGGGACTAGCTCCAACAATGAGCAGTTCTTC CASSFSGTSSNNEQFF
few TRBJ2-2 - TRBV6-4 TGTGCCAGCAGTGAATCGTCGGGGCCTGGCACCGGGGAGCTGTTTTTT CASSESSGPGTGELFF
many TRBJ2-5 - TRBV20-1 TGCAGTGCCGAAGAAGGGGGGGACATGGGGACCCAGTACTTC CSAEEGGDMGTQYF
- TRBJ2-3 - TRBV6-1 TGTGCCAGCAGTGAGCTAGGGGGAAACACAGATACGCAGTATTTT CASSELGGNTDTQYF
- TRBJ2-5 - TRBV7-6 TGTGCCAGCAGCGGGCAGACTAGTCTCCAAGAGACCCAGTACTTC CASSGQTSLQETQYF
- TRBJ2-5 - TRBV20-1 TGCAGTGCTAGATCCTCAGGAGAGACCCAGTACTTC CSARSSGETQYF
few TRBJ2-3 - TRBV28 TGTGCCAGCACCTCGGGTTCCACAGATACGCAGTATTTT CASTSGSTDTQYF
- TRBJ2-1 TRBD2 TRBV7-3 TGTGCCAGCAGCCTGGGCGGGGGGGCGGCTATATACAATGAGCAGTTCTTC CASSLGGGAAIYNEQFF
few TRBJ2-1 - TRBV5-1 TGCGCCAGCAGCTTAATTGGAGGAGAGCAGTTCTTC CASSLIGGEQFF
- TRBJ2-2 - TRBV7-2 TGTGCCAGCAGCTTCAGGGAAACCGGGGAGCTGTTTTTT CASSFRETGELFF
- TRBJ2-1 TRBD2 TRBV10-2 TGCGCCAGCAGTAAGTCGGGAGGGAATGAGCAGTTCTTC CASSKSGGNEQFF
few TRBJ1-3 - TRBV7-9 TGTGCCAGCAGCTTAGTGGTGGCCTCTGGAAACACCATATATTTT CASSLVVASGNTIYF
once TRBJ2-5 TRBD2 TRBV24-1 TGTGCCACCAGTGATTCGCTAGCGGGCGACCAAGAGACCCAGTACTTC CATSDSLAGDQETQYF
many TRBJ2-1 TRBD1 TRBV20-1 TGCAGTGCTAGATCCAGGGGGCCGGATGAGCAGTTCTTC CSARSRGPDEQFF
many TRBJ2-2 - TRBV5-1 TGCGCCAGCAGCTTGGCCGGGACCGGGGAGCTGTTTTTT CASSLAGTGELFF
- TRBJ2-2 TRBD2 TRBV5-4 TGTGCCAGCAGTGGGGCGGGAGTGAACACCGGGGAGCTGTTTTTT CASSGAGVNTGELFF
- TRBJ1-4 - TRBV21-1 TGTGCCAGCAGCCCAGCCCCAAAGACAGGGGGTTGTGAAAAACTGTTTTTT CASSPAPKTGGCEKLFF
- TRBJ2-4 - TRBV7-2 TGTGCCAGCAGCGTAAGGACAGTCTCGAAAAACATTCAGTACTTC CASSVRTVSKNIQYF
many TRBJ2-1 TRBD1 TRBV19 TGTGCCAGCAAGGGACAGAATTACAATGAGCAGTTCTTC CASKGQNYNEQFF
- TRBJ2-1 - TRBV11-2 TGTGCCAGCAGCTTAGGCGGGTGGGCGGCCCCACCATACAATGAGCAGTTCTTC CASSLGGWAAPPYNEQFF
many TRBJ2-2 - TRBV3-1 TGTGCCAGCAGCAACGACGGGACTCGAAACACCGGGGAGCTGTTTTTT CASSNDGTRNTGELFF
- TRBJ2-2 TRBD1 TRBV5-1 TGCGCCAGCAGCCCAGGGGGCAACGGGGAGCTGTTTTTT CASSPGGNGELFF
few TRBJ2-7 TRBD2 TRBV5-1 TGCGCCAGCAGCTCCCCCGGGACTAGCGGACTTACGACCTACGAGCAGTACTTC CASSSPGTSGLTTYEQYF
many TRBJ2-7 TRBD1 TRBV5-1 TGCGCCAGCAGCTGGGGCGACAGGGCAGGCCACGAGCAGTACTTC CASSWGDRAGHEQYF
many TRBJ2-5 TRBD1 TRBV7-2 TGTGCCAGCAGCAGGGACAGGGAAGAGACCCAGTACTTC CASSRDREETQYF
- TRBJ2-3 TRBD2 TRBV29-1 TGCAGCGGCAGCCTAGCGGGTAGCACAGATACGCAGTATTTT CSGSLAGSTDTQYF
few TRBJ2-5 - TRBV7-2 TGTGCCAGCAGCTTAGTACCGACCCACAAAGAGACCCAGTACTTC CASSLVPTHKETQYF
- TRBJ2-2 - TRBV7-9 TGTGCCAGCAGCTTAATCGTGGGGAGAACCGGGGAGCTGTTTTTT CASSLIVGRTGELFF
few TRBJ1-1 - TRBV18 TGTGCCAGCTCACCGGCAAGCGGAAACACTGAAGCTTTCTTT CASSPASGNTEAFF
- TRBJ2-1 TRBD1 TRBV6-1 TGTGCCAGCAGACCAGGGGGCCGTGTCGACAATGAGCAGTTCTTC CASRPGGRVDNEQFF
few TRBJ2-3 TRBD2 TRBV3-1 TGTGCCAGCAGCCCCTACAGCGGGAGGCCTACAGATACGCAGTATTTT CASSPYSGRPTDTQYF
- TRBJ2-3 - TRBV5-1 TGCGCCAGCAGCTTGGAGATTTTGGGGGTAACAGCAGATACGCAGTATTTT CASSLEILGVTADTQYF
- TRBJ2-5 - TRBV7-3 TGTGCCAGCAGCTTAAAATCATGGGAGACCCAGTACTTC CASSLKSWETQYF
- TRBJ2-5 - TRBV18 TGTGCCAGCTCACAAACCGATGTAGGGACCCAGTACTTC CASSQTDVGTQYF